The 26 T cell receptor beta chains below come from one sample, sequenced in a study of blood T cells in healthy people across ages. It was with a sample-barcoded 5' primer and a J-beta primer mix that a second PCR of roughly 7 to 12 cycles was run. TCRdb re-analysed the 5' RACE reads in MiXCR, keeping a single row per CDR3 protein. The profile covers about 780,000 distinct CDR3 sequences, with around 45% appearing a single time and about a sixth taken by the ten largest. The specimen sequenced was blood. Receptor source: a man older than 75 in good health.

Only one count was recorded for this clonotype. CDR3 DNA sequence: TGTGCCAGCAGCCGAACCAATTTATTATCAGGTGTGGCCTACAATGAGCAGTTCTTC. It codes for CASSRTNLLSGVAYNEQFF. The chain carries TRBV7-8 and TRBJ2-1; D unclear. CDR1 is SGHVS and CDR2 is FQNEAQ in the germline V gene. The CDR3 is 19 residues long. Trimming left V 5 bases short and J 2 bases short, with 25 bases between.

This chain uses TRBV15 with TRBJ2-7; 8 nucleotides agree with TRBD2. The CDR3 loop spans 14 amino acids. V lost 5 bases to trimming and J lost 2 bases; unmatched junction nucleotides: 5. Looked up from germline, CDR1 is LNHNV and CDR2 is YYDKDF (reference sequence). The CDR3 DNA is TGTGCCACCAGCCGTACTAGCGGAGCCTACGAGCAGTACTTC. The encoded protein is CATSRTSGAYEQYF.

This clonotype was observed many times. This chain uses TRBV5-1 with TRBJ2-5, with TRBD1 matching 7 bases. The CDR3 consists of 15 residues. Looked up from germline, CDR1 is SGHRS and CDR2 is YFSETQ. J was trimmed by 2 bases and V by 4 bases; bases with no gene match: 8. CDR3 loop: CASSPRTGGQETQYF. The CDR3 DNA is TGCGCCAGCAGCCCGCGGACAGGCGGACAAGAGACCCAGTACTTC. Combining the CDR3 with reference TRBV5-1 and TRBJ2-5 gives the whole variable domain KAGVTQTPRYLIKTRGQQVTLSCSPISGHRSVSWYQQTPGQGLQFLFEYFSETQRNKGNFPGRFSGRQFSNSRSEMNVSTLELGDSALYLCASSPRTGGQETQYFGPGTRLLVL.

The table lists this clonotype with a count of one. This chain uses TRBV7-2 with TRBJ2-3; TRBD2 aligns across 7 bases. The CDR3 sequence is 13 residues long. J was trimmed by 1 base and V by 9 bases; bases with no gene match: 4. CDR1 and CDR2 from the germline V gene are SGHTA and FQGNSA. CDR3 nucleotide sequence: TGTGCCAGAAGCGGGGCTGGCACAGATACGCAGTATTTT. Its translation: CARSGAGTDTQYF.

The table lists this clonotype with a few counts. J is TRBJ2-7 and V is TRBV20-1, with D possibly called TRBD1 or TRBD2 (6 bases each). V lost 3 bases and J 4 bases, leaving 16 bases between the germline ends. This CDR3 has 14 residues. Germline V gene data show CDR1 as DFQATT and CDR2 as SNEGSKA (reference sequence). CDR3 nucleotides: TGCAGTGCTAGGGGGGGCGAGTTCACTTACGAGCAGTACTTC. Amino acid sequence: CSARGGEFTYEQYF.

This chain uses TRBV7-3 with TRBJ2-7; 9 positions agree with TRBD1. The junction had 1 base not matched to a gene; V was cut back by 2 bases and J by 5 bases. Germline CDR1 SGHTA, CDR2 FQGTGA. The CDR3 is 13 amino acids. CDR3 in DNA: TGTGCCAGCAGCTTACGGGACAGGGACGAGCAGTACTTC. Protein product: CASSLRDRDEQYF.

This clonotype was seen just once. One junction end disagrees with the germline gene, perhaps due to a read error. The V call is TRBV12-3 or TRBV12-4, the J call TRBJ2-4, with 9 bases that match TRBD1. This CDR3 contains 14 residues. The CDR3 bases are TGTACCAGCAGTCCCAGACAGGGGGGGAACATTCAGTACTTC. Translating gives CTSSPRQGGNIQYF.

The chain combines TRBV7-2 with TRBJ2-7, with 10 positions matching TRBD2. Germline V gene data show CDR1 as SGHTA and CDR2 as FQGNSA. The J segment lost 0 bases and the V segment lost 4 bases, leaving 6 bases of the junction unmatched. This CDR3 contains 16 residues. The CDR3 DNA reads TGTGCCAGCAGCTCGGGGACTAGCGCCAGCTCCTACGAGCAGTACTTC. Translation: CASSSGTSASSYEQYF. Full variable domain (outside the CDR3, taken from reference TRBV7-2 and TRBJ2-7): GAGVSQSPSNKVTEKGKDVELRCDPISGHTALYWYRQSLGQGLEFLIYFQGNSAPDKSGLPSDRFSAERTGGSVSTLTIQRTQQEDSAVYLCASSSGTSASSYEQYFGPGTRLTVT.

The V call is TRBV18, the J call TRBJ2-5; possible D gene TRBD1, 5 bases. The J call could be wrong; TRBJ2-7 is a better fit for the DNA end. The germline V gene has CDR1 KGHSH and CDR2 LQKENI. This CDR3 spans 15 amino acids. In DNA form, the CDR3 reads TGTGCCAGCTCACCACCTAATAGGGGATCCTACGAGCAGTACTTC. It codes for CASSPPNRGSYEQYF.

Turning to this clonotype: The CDR3 end shows no conserved phenylalanine or tryptophan, and so a read error is likely. V and J are TRBV20-1 and TRBJ1-2; 7 bases agree with TRBD1. CDR3 length equals 14 residues. Germline V gene lookup returns CDR1 DFQATT and CDR2 SNEGSKA (reference sequence). V dropped 0 bases and J dropped 4; count of bases not matched to a gene: 5. In nucleotides, the CDR3 is TGCAGTGCTAGAGAGAACAGGGGCCCCTATGGCTACACCTAC. Its translation: CSARENRGPYGYTY.

Notes on this clonotype: A junction end diverges from the germline sequence, so it may reflect a read error. The chain uses TRBV6-1 and TRBJ1-4; D perhaps matches TRBD1 (6 bases). The V gene's germline CDR1 is MNHNS and CDR2 SASEGT. The length of the CDR3 is 13 residues. The CDR3 DNA reads as TGTGCCAGCAGTTTAGGGGGAGGGGAAAAACCGTTTTTT. Protein sequence: CASSLGGGEKPFF.

The chain has TRBV20-1 and TRBJ1-3, with no clear D. In germline, CDR1 is DFQATT, CDR2 SNEGSKA (reference sequence). CDR3 length equals 15 residues. The V gene lost 5 bases and the J gene lost 7 bases, with 21 bases spanning the gap. CDR3 nucleotides: TGCAGTGCTGGGGAGCGGGTGTCGAACCCGAACACCATATATTTT. Its protein is CSAGERVSNPNTIYF.

The rearrangement links TRBV7-2 to TRBJ2-4; TRBD1 might be the D (6 bases). V was clipped by 1 base and J by 0 bases, with 22 bases between them. The germline V gene has CDR1 SGHTA and CDR2 FQGNSA. This CDR3 has 20 amino acids. This CDR3 is CASSLVVRDKGVLAKNIQYF. CDR3 sequence (DNA): TGTGCCAGCAGCTTAGTAGTCCGGGACAAAGGTGTTTTAGCCAAAAACATTCAGTACTTC.

This clonotype was seen a few times. The genes are TRBV29-1 and TRBJ2-1; D not certain. This CDR3 is 13 amino acids long. Germline lookup yields CDR1 SQVTM and CDR2 ANQGSEA. V was pared by 1 base and J by 2 bases, with 6 bases between. This CDR3 is CSVEVLTYNEQFF. CDR3 in DNA: TGCAGCGTTGAAGTTTTAACCTACAATGAGCAGTTCTTC.

On this clonotype itself: The junction differs from germline at one of its ends, possibly a read error. V is TRBV5-1 and J is TRBJ1-1; TRBD1 is a possible D gene (6 bases). Germline assignment: CDR1 SGHRS and CDR2 YFSETQ. The CDR3 sequence is 13 residues long. The CDR3 DNA sequence: TGCGCCGGCAGCCAAACAGGGTACACTGAAGCTTTCTTT. Protein sequence: CAGSQTGYTEAFF.

The V and J genes are TRBV30 and TRBJ1-2, with D possibly TRBD1 on 5 matching bases. The CDR3 has 13 amino acids. Trimming cost V 2 bases and J 2 bases, with 9 bases left between them. Germline V gives CDR1 GTSNPN, CDR2 SVGIG (reference sequence). In DNA, the CDR3 is TGTGCCTGGAGTAGATCAGGGAACTATGGCTACACCTTC. As protein: CAWSRSGNYGYTF.

This clonotype was detected only a few times. The V call is TRBV5-1, the J call TRBJ1-6, with D uncertain. The CDR3 spans 13 residues. The V end lost 4 bases, the J end lost 10 bases, and 12 bases lay between the germline ends. CDR1 is SGHRS, CDR2 YFSETQ, per germline. The CDR3: CASSVDGVSPLHF. Written as DNA, the CDR3 is TGCGCCAGCAGCGTGGATGGGGTCTCACCCCTCCACTTT.

The J gene is TRBJ2-5, the V gene TRBV5-1; D unresolved. The V end lost 4 bases, the J end lost 1 base, and 11 bases lay between the germline ends. Germline lookup yields CDR1 SGHRS and CDR2 YFSETQ. CDR3 length equals 14 residues. The CDR3: CASSHDGFQETQYF. As DNA, the CDR3 is TGCGCCAGCAGCCATGACGGATTCCAAGAGACCCAGTACTTC.

The rearrangement links TRBV20-1 to TRBJ2-5; a weak D match, TRBD1 (5 bases). Germline V gene lookup returns CDR1 DFQATT and CDR2 SNEGSKA (reference sequence). V lost 5 bases and J 1 base, leaving 17 bases between the germline ends. The CDR3 is 15 amino acids. The CDR3 protein is CSALEKQGGQETQYF. The CDR3 bases are TGCAGTGCTCTAGAAAAGCAGGGTGGCCAAGAGACCCAGTACTTC.

This clonotype has more than one count but fewer than ten. The V call is TRBV12-3 or TRBV12-4, the J call TRBJ2-4; TRBD1 might be the D (7 bases). Trimming left V 6 bases short and J 13 bases short, with 22 bases between. The CDR3 runs 14 residues. This CDR3 is CASSAQRAGGEQYF. CDR3 coding DNA: TGTGCCAGCAGCGCCCAGCGGGCAGGGGGTGAGCAGTACTTC.

This sequence joins TRBV7-2 and TRBJ2-3; maybe TRBD2 (6 bases). The CDR3 sequence is 14 residues long. V was shortened by 5 bases and J by 4 bases, with 13 bases between the two germline ends. Germline lookup yields CDR1 SGHTA and CDR2 FQGNSA. CDR3 sequence (DNA): TGTGCCAGCAGCCCTACTAGCTTCGCAGATACGCAGTATTTT. This gives the protein CASSPTSFADTQYF. The variable domain in full, completed from reference TRBV7-2 and TRBJ2-3, reads GAGVSQSPSNKVTEKGKDVELRCDPISGHTALYWYRQSLGQGLEFLIYFQGNSAPDKSGLPSDRFSAERTGGSVSTLTIQRTQQEDSAVYLCASSPTSFADTQYFGPGTRLTVL.

This clonotype was observed a single time. The rearrangement links TRBV3-1 to TRBJ2-1; D not resolved. The CDR3 is made up of 14 amino acids. The V end was cut by 5 bases, the J end by 5 bases, with 13 bases between. Germline loops: CDR1 LGHDT, CDR2 YNNKEL (reference sequence). The CDR3 bases are TGTGCCAGCAGCACCCTGCAGGCGAACAATGAGCAGTTCTTC. Protein: CASSTLQANNEQFF.

Worth noting for this clonotype: Germline and junction disagree at one end, which may indicate a read error. The chain uses TRBV12-3 or TRBV12-4 and TRBJ2-3, with D uncertain. The CDR3 loop spans 13 amino acids. CDR3 sequence reads: CASSLMSTDAQYF. The CDR3 DNA reads TGTGCCAGCAGTTTAATGAGCACAGATGCGCAGTATTTT.

The genes are TRBV2 and TRBJ1-1, with 7 nucleotides matching TRBD1. Unmatched junction bases numbered 4, after V lost 6 bases and J lost 0 bases. The germline CDR1 and CDR2 sequences are SNHLY and FYNNEI. The CDR3 spans 14 residues. CDR3 bases: TGTGCCAGCAGCGATGGACAGGTGAACACTGAAGCTTTCTTT. Its protein is CASSDGQVNTEAFF.

In its sample, this clonotype was seen many times. This chain connects TRBV2 to TRBJ2-1, with D perhaps matching TRBD2 (5 bases). This CDR3 is 15 amino acids long. The germline CDR1 and CDR2 sequences are SNHLY and FYNNEI. Trimming removed 2 bases from V and 0 bases from J, with 8 bases in between. The CDR3 loop is CASSEIAFSYNEQFF. CDR3 DNA: TGTGCCAGCAGTGAAATAGCGTTCTCCTACAATGAGCAGTTCTTC.

This clonotype occurred a few times. The chain has TRBV9 and TRBJ2-1; 9 bases are a match to TRBD2. Germline V gene data show CDR1 as SGDLS and CDR2 as YYNGEE. This CDR3 contains 16 residues. Trimming at V came to 4 bases and at J to 4 bases, leaving 9 bases not matched to a gene. CDR3 sequence reads: CASSPSTSGPYNEQFF. In DNA, the CDR3 is TGTGCCAGCAGCCCCTCGACTAGCGGACCTTACAATGAGCAGTTCTTC.